Each of the 15 T cell receptor beta chains below was sequenced from the same sample in a study of CD8 T cells in Susac syndrome. It was with random hexamers that about 0.45 to 1 ug RNA was reverse transcribed. Each CDR3 protein is one row after TCRdb ran MiXCR on the immunoSEQ multiplex PCR reads. The sample lists 70,000 or so distinct CDR3 sequences; approximately 95% were seen once. The specimen sequenced was CD8+ T cells from PBMCs. Every receptor here comes from a human donor in good health.

The table lists this clonotype with a count of one. This chain uses TRBV29-1 with TRBJ2-1; D may be TRBD1 or TRBD2 (5 bases each). Trimming shortened V by 4 bases and J by 8 bases, and 12 bases separated the two germline ends. This CDR3 has 12 amino acids. CDR1 SQVTM and CDR2 ANQGSEA come from the germline V gene. CDR3 sequence reads: CSVGGEGYEQFF. CDR3 in DNA: TGCAGCGTTGGGGGCGAGGGCTATGAGCAGTTCTTC.

The V call is TRBV2, the J call TRBJ1-1; no definite D call. There are 11 residues in the CDR3. V was trimmed by 8 bases and J by 5 bases, leaving 9 bases between them. Germline V gives CDR1 SNHLY, CDR2 FYNNEI. The CDR3: CASRTLTEAFF. Written as DNA, the CDR3 is TGTGCCAGCCGCACCCTAACTGAAGCTTTCTTT.

The CDR3 DNA sequence: TGTGCCAGCAGTCTCGGAGGGGGGGTACTTGGCTACACCTTC. The encoded protein is CASSLGGGVLGYTF. The gene calls are TRBV27 and TRBJ1-2; possible D gene TRBD1, 6 bases. The germline gives CDR1 MNHEY, CDR2 SMNVEV (reference sequence). The length of the CDR3 is 14 residues. V was pared by 5 bases and J by 7 bases, with 17 bases between.

The rearrangement uses TRBV19 and TRBJ2-1, with D perhaps given as TRBD1 or TRBD2 (5 bases each). The CDR3 is made up of 15 amino acids. V was shortened by 5 bases and J by 8 bases, with 19 bases between the two germline ends. In germline, CDR1 is LNHDA, CDR2 SQIVND (reference sequence). The CDR3 reads CASSGGYGARDEQFF. CDR3 DNA sequence: TGTGCCAGTAGTGGTGGGTACGGGGCCCGGGATGAGCAGTTCTTC. The full variable domain, its missing parts supplied by reference TRBV19 and TRBJ2-1, is DGGITQSPKYLFRKEGQNVTLSCEQNLNHDAMYWYRQDPGQGLRLIYYSQIVNDFQKGDIAEGYSVSREKKESFPLTVTSAQKNPTAFYLCASSGGYGARDEQFFGPGTRLTVL.

The gene calls are TRBV5-1 and TRBJ2-6; 12 bases are a match to TRBD2. The CDR3 loop spans 18 amino acids. V shed 2 bases and J 1 base; nucleotides not matched to a gene: 4. The V gene's germline CDR1 is SGHRS and CDR2 YFSETQ. This CDR3 reads CASSFRLAGVSGANVLTF. In DNA form, the CDR3 reads TGCGCCAGCAGCTTTCGACTAGCGGGGGTTTCTGGGGCCAACGTCCTGACTTTC. Complete variable domain (other parts from reference TRBV5-1 and TRBJ2-6): KAGVTQTPRYLIKTRGQQVTLSCSPISGHRSVSWYQQTPGQGLQFLFEYFSETQRNKGNFPGRFSGRQFSNSRSEMNVSTLELGDSALYLCASSFRLAGVSGANVLTFGAGSRLTVL.

The chain combines TRBV11-2 with TRBJ2-1; the match to TRBD1 covers 8 bases. The CDR3 totals 14 residues. Germline trimming cut 6 bases from V and 5 bases from J; bases unmatched to any gene: 6. Germline CDR1 and CDR2: SGHAT and FQNNGV. The CDR3 reads CASSRQGNHNEQFF. CDR3 nucleotide sequence: TGTGCCAGCAGTCGACAGGGGAACCACAATGAGCAGTTCTTC.

J is TRBJ2-1 and V is TRBV19; a weak D match, TRBD2 (5 bases). The V gene lost 1 base and the J gene lost 6 bases, with 7 bases spanning the gap. This CDR3 has 13 amino acids. Germline V gene sequence: CDR1 LNHDA, CDR2 SQIVND (reference sequence). The CDR3 bases are TGTGCCAGTAGTATAGGCGGGTTCAATGAGCAGTTCTTC. As protein: CASSIGGFNEQFF.

V is TRBV3-1 and J is TRBJ2-1; perhaps TRBD1 as D (6 bases). The V end was cut by 4 bases, the J end by 5 bases, with 12 bases between. Per germline, CDR1 LGHDT and CDR2 YNNKEL (reference sequence). This CDR3 has 14 residues. CDR3: CASSPRTVDNEQFF. In DNA form, the CDR3 reads TGTGCCAGCAGCCCCCGGACAGTCGACAATGAGCAGTTCTTC.

The chain is built from TRBV5-1 and TRBJ1-2, with D possibly TRBD1 on 6 matching bases. There are 13 residues in the CDR3. V shed 3 bases and J shed 10 bases, with 16 bases lying between them. Germline CDR1 is SGHRS and CDR2 is YFSETQ. This chain's CDR3 is CASSSSGAIDYTF. CDR3 in DNA: TGCGCCAGCAGCTCGTCGGGGGCCATTGACTACACCTTC.

There are a few counts of this clonotype. The chain recombines TRBV7-9 with TRBJ2-5; tentatively, D is TRBD2 (6 bases). From germline, CDR1 is SEHNR and CDR2 FQNEAQ (reference sequence). The CDR3 is 14 residues long. Trimming shortened V by 5 bases and J by 3 bases, and 13 bases separated the two germline ends. CDR3 sequence reads: CASSQAGLEETQYF. Written as DNA, the CDR3 is TGTGCCAGCAGCCAGGCGGGGCTTGAAGAGACCCAGTACTTC.

V is TRBV29-1 and J is TRBJ2-7; D is perhaps TRBD2 (6 bases). The length of the CDR3 is 16 residues. Germline V gene data show CDR1 as SQVTM and CDR2 as ANQGSEA. Trimming stripped 1 base from V and 5 bases from J, with 21 bases between. CDR3 nucleotide sequence: TGCAGCGTTGAAGGGGAGCCCGGGGAGGACCGCGACGAGCAGTACTTC. The encoded protein is CSVEGEPGEDRDEQYF.

The chain combines TRBV28 with TRBJ2-1; the match to TRBD2 covers 7 bases. The CDR3 covers 12 residues. The V gene end was trimmed by 7 bases and the J gene end by 15 bases; junction bases not matched to a gene: 12. The germline V gene has CDR1 MDHEN and CDR2 SYDVKM. The CDR3 is CASTPRGGEGFF. Written as DNA, the CDR3 is TGTGCCAGCACCCCCCGGGGCGGGGAGGGGTTCTTC.

This chain links TRBV7-2 with TRBJ2-6; the D is unclear. V lost 3 bases and J 4 bases, leaving 10 bases between the germline ends. Germline V gene sequence: CDR1 SGHTA, CDR2 FQGNSA. This CDR3 region has 15 residues. This CDR3 reads CASSFPRVGANVLTF. The CDR3 DNA follows: TGTGCCAGCAGCTTCCCCCGAGTGGGGGCCAACGTCCTGACTTTC.

This rearrangement joins TRBV14 to TRBJ1-3; weak D call: TRBD1 (6 bases). CDR3 length: 15 residues. Trimming cost V 0 bases and J 4 bases, with 10 bases left between them. The germline CDR1 and CDR2 sequences are SGHDN and FVKESK. The DNA for the CDR3 is TGTGCCAGCAGCCAAGATTGGGGGGCCGGAAACACCATATATTTT. Residues: CASSQDWGAGNTIYF.

This chain links TRBV20-1 with TRBJ2-6; TRBD1 aligns across 8 bases. The CDR3 has 18 amino acids. V shed 1 base and J 2 bases; nucleotides not matched to a gene: 10. In germline, CDR1 is DFQATT, CDR2 SNEGSKA (reference sequence). CDR3 coding DNA: TGCAGTGCTAGAGCCCACCGAACGGACAGGGCTGGGGCCAACGTCCTGACTTTC. Protein sequence: CSARAHRTDRAGANVLTF.